The next 22 T cell receptor beta chains were all read from a single sample in a study of T cell repertoires in cytomegalovirus infection. The antigens for these receptors are not known. TCRdb independently ran MiXCR on the reads; one entry per CDR3 protein. The table lists around 800,000 distinct CDR3 sequences, less than 35% of them singletons. The sequencing here drew on cultured CD8+ T cells from PBMCs, taken from culture after CMV antigen stimulation. These receptors originate from a human donor in good health (CMV status not recorded). Some clones in this sample may be carry-over from other donors' samples.

The chain combines TRBV20-1 with TRBJ1-1; D is perhaps TRBD1 (6 bases). The V gene lost 6 bases and the J gene lost 0 bases, with 17 bases spanning the gap. The CDR3 contains 15 residues. Germline-derived CDR1 and CDR2 are DFQATT and SNEGSKA (reference sequence). The CDR3 reads CSATVGQNMNTEAFF. In DNA, the CDR3 is TGCAGTGCGACCGTGGGACAAAATATGAACACTGAAGCTTTCTTT.

This clonotype was picked up many times. The rearrangement uses TRBV7-2 and TRBJ2-1; 15 bases match TRBD2. The CDR3 is made up of 17 amino acids. Germline CDR1 is SGHTA and CDR2 is FQGNSA. Trimming removed 2 bases from V and 5 bases from J; junction bases left unmatched: 4. CDR3 nucleotides: TGTGCCAGCAGCTTATACGGACTAGCGGGGGGGAACAATGAGCAGTTCTTC. This sequence encodes CASSLYGLAGGNNEQFF.

The count of this clonotype is one. The rearrangement links TRBV4-1 to TRBJ1-1; D remains ambiguous. V dropped 4 bases and J dropped 3 bases, with 15 bases sitting between them. The CDR3 has 15 residues. CDR1 MGHRA and CDR2 YSYEKL come from the germline V gene. The CDR3 DNA follows: TGCGCCAGCAGCCGACCCCCAGGTGAGGACACTGAAGCTTTCTTT. This translates into CASSRPPGEDTEAFF.

This chain links TRBV7-2 with TRBJ2-3, with 7 bases fitting TRBD1. The CDR3 runs 15 residues. The V gene end was trimmed by 5 bases and the J gene end by 0 bases; junction bases not matched to a gene: 5. Germline V lookup: CDR1 SGHTA, CDR2 FQGNSA. CDR3 loop: CASSPGQFSTDTQYF. In nucleotides, the CDR3 is TGTGCCAGCAGCCCGGGACAGTTTAGCACAGATACGCAGTATTTT.

The rearrangement joins TRBV6-1 to TRBJ2-1, with no clear D. The CDR3 spans 16 residues. Germline V gene lookup returns CDR1 MNHNS and CDR2 SASEGT. Between the trimmed V and J ends, which lost 6 bases and 0 bases, there was a span of 15 bases. CDR3 DNA sequence: TGTGCCAGCAGGGCACCATCGGGTAGCTCCTACAATGAGCAGTTCTTC. Translated, it gives CASRAPSGSSYNEQFF.

This clonotype was seen only a few times. The chain uses TRBV5-8 and TRBJ2-2; 10 nucleotides agree with TRBD2. Germline CDR1 SGHTS, CDR2 YDEGEE. The CDR3 has 16 amino acids. The J segment lost 7 bases and the V segment lost 2 bases, leaving 8 bases of the junction unmatched. The CDR3 spells CASSFPGTSEDGELFF. The CDR3 nucleotides are TGTGCCAGCAGCTTTCCCGGGACTAGCGAGGACGGGGAGCTGTTTTTT.

The V gene is TRBV6-1, the J gene TRBJ2-7, with D maybe TRBD1 (6 bases). V was clipped by 4 bases and J by 0 bases, with 13 bases between them. CDR3 length: 15 residues. The germline V gene encodes CDR1 MNHNS and CDR2 SASEGT. CDR3 in DNA: TGTGCCAGCAGTGGGGACACCGGAATCTCCTACGAGCAGTACTTC. Protein product: CASSGDTGISYEQYF.

This clonotype showed up many times. The chain couples TRBV27 to TRBJ1-5, with a tentative D call TRBD1 (5 bases). The CDR3 spans 14 residues. Trimming took 3 bases from V and 1 from J, leaving 7 bases between them. The germline gives CDR1 MNHEY, CDR2 SMNVEV (reference sequence). The CDR3 region is CASSLGVSNQPQHF. As DNA, the CDR3 is TGTGCCAGCAGTTTGGGGGTGAGCAATCAGCCCCAGCATTTT.

The chain employs TRBV12-3 or TRBV12-4 and TRBJ1-2; D is undetermined. The germline V and J ends were trimmed by 4 bases and 0 bases, with 15 bases remaining between them. This CDR3 contains 16 residues. CDR3 protein: CASSSSEHRANYGYTF. CDR3 DNA sequence: TGTGCCAGCAGTTCCTCGGAACATAGGGCTAACTATGGCTACACCTTC.

V is TRBV5-1 and J is TRBJ2-1; no clear D. CDR1 and CDR2 from the germline V gene are SGHRS and YFSETQ. There are 11 residues in the CDR3. Trimming took off 3 bases at V and 12 bases at J, with 10 bases between the two ends. The CDR3 DNA reads as TGCGCCAGCAGCTACTCCCTTTTGCAGTTCTTC. Amino acids: CASSYSLLQFF.

A few counts support this clonotype. V and J are TRBV15 and TRBJ1-6; 8 bases are shared with TRBD1. Germline CDR1 is LNHNV and CDR2 is YYDKDF (reference sequence). With 5 bases clipped from V and 8 bases from J, the junction kept 5 bases outside the gene matches. The CDR3 extends over 14 amino acids. DNA for the CDR3: TGTGCCACCAGCGCTCGGACAGGGTATTCACCCCTCCACTTT. This sequence encodes CATSARTGYSPLHF. The complete variable domain, with remaining parts taken from reference TRBV15 and TRBJ1-6, reads DAMVIQNPRYQVTQFGKPVTLSCSQTLNHNVMYWYQQKSSQAPKLLFHYYDKDFNNEADTPDNFQSRRPNTSFCFLDIRSPGLGDTAMYLCATSARTGYSPLHFGNGTRLTVT.

The chain recombines TRBV6-2 or TRBV6-3 with TRBJ1-5, with 8 bases lining up with TRBD1. In germline, CDR1 is MNHEY, CDR2 SVGEGT. The CDR3 sequence is 15 residues long. The V and J ends lost 5 bases and 5 bases, in that order; junction bases with no gene match: 8. The chain's CDR3 is CASSSNPTGDQPQHF. The CDR3 nucleotides are TGTGCCAGCAGTAGCAACCCGACAGGGGATCAGCCCCAGCATTTT.

The V and J genes are TRBV28 and TRBJ1-6; D uncertain. V lost 1 base and J lost 12, with 7 bases in between. The CDR3 runs 12 residues. Germline CDR1 and CDR2: MDHEN and SYDVKM. CDR3 DNA: TGTGCCAGCAGTTTATTCGGGCTACCCCTCCACTTT. Protein: CASSLFGLPLHF.

The rearrangement links TRBV15 to TRBJ1-2, with 7 bases lining up with TRBD1. Germline loops: CDR1 LNHNV, CDR2 YYDKDF (reference sequence). The CDR3 is made up of 15 amino acids. V dropped 3 bases and J dropped 1; count of bases not matched to a gene: 5. The CDR3 DNA reads as TGTGCCACCAGCAGCCGGGACAGCTTTAACTATGGCTACACCTTC. This encodes CATSSRDSFNYGYTF.

The genes are TRBV20-1 and TRBJ1-5; 7 positions agree with TRBD1. V trimming: 4 bases; J trimming: 0 bases; junction bases outside the gene matches: 15. The germline CDR1 and CDR2 sequences are DFQATT and SNEGSKA (reference sequence). CDR3 length equals 18 residues. CDR3 sequence reads: CSAISGGGTDISNQPQHF. The CDR3 nucleotides read TGCAGTGCTATCTCAGGGGGGGGAACCGACATTAGCAATCAGCCCCAGCATTTT.

V usage is TRBV9 and J usage is TRBJ2-4, with 10 bases identical to TRBD2. J was trimmed by 12 bases and V by 4 bases; bases with no gene match: 10. The CDR3 is 14 residues long. Germline loops: CDR1 SGDLS, CDR2 YYNGEE. The CDR3 bases are TGTGCCAGCAGCCCAGGACTGAGCGGGGGGGATCAGTACTTC. Protein sequence: CASSPGLSGGDQYF.

This clonotype showed up many times. The chain uses TRBV12-3 or TRBV12-4 and TRBJ1-1, with D hard to call. The length of the CDR3 is 14 residues. The V gene lost 3 bases and the J gene lost 2 bases, with 10 bases spanning the gap. CDR3 loop: CASSLYSTNTEAFF. The CDR3 coding sequence is TGTGCCAGCAGTTTGTACAGCACTAACACTGAAGCTTTCTTT.

The gene calls are TRBV6-2 or TRBV6-3 and TRBJ2-5; D call uncertain. CDR1 and CDR2 (germline): MNHEY, SVGEGT. The CDR3 is 15 residues long. V lost 0 bases to trimming and J lost 4 bases, with 12 bases between them. The CDR3 spells CASSYSPAGAETQYF. CDR3 nucleotide sequence: TGTGCCAGCAGTTACTCTCCGGCAGGAGCAGAGACCCAGTACTTC.

The chain employs TRBV18 and TRBJ1-3; D unclear. Germline CDR1 KGHSH, CDR2 LQKENI. The germline V and J ends were trimmed by 0 bases and 4 bases, with 10 bases remaining between them. This CDR3 has 15 amino acids. The CDR3 reads CASSPPGEHGNTIYF. DNA of the CDR3: TGTGCCAGCTCACCACCCGGGGAGCACGGAAACACCATATATTTT.

The V and J genes are TRBV13 and TRBJ2-3; D is uncertain. The germline gives CDR1 PRHDT, CDR2 FYEKMQ (reference sequence). The V end was cut by 5 bases, the J end by 0 bases, with 12 bases between. The CDR3 length is 15 residues. The CDR3 DNA reads TGTGCCAGCAGCACCGGACCTATAAGCACAGATACGCAGTATTTT. Residues: CASSTGPISTDTQYF.

This clonotype has a single count. The gene calls are TRBV6-8 and TRBJ1-4, with D possibly TRBD1 on 5 matching bases. Per germline, CDR1 MNHGY and CDR2 SAAAGT. The V end lost 5 bases, the J end lost 8 bases, and 18 bases lay between the germline ends. The CDR3 has 15 amino acids. This chain's CDR3 is CASSPGRGLEEKLFF. CDR3 coding DNA: TGTGCCAGCAGTCCCGGTCGGGGGTTGGAGGAAAAACTGTTTTTT.

In regard to this clonotype: Given a much more abundant clone one base away, this may be a read error. The CDR3 region is CASSEGGTFIDTQYF. The CDR3 region has the DNA TGTGCCAGCTCCGAGGGGGGGACCTTCATAGATACGCAGTATTTT. The chain employs TRBV7-2 and TRBJ2-3, with a tentative D call TRBD2 (7 bases). V was shortened by 8 bases and J by 5 bases, with 20 bases between the two germline ends. The CDR3 consists of 15 residues. The V gene's germline CDR1 is SGHTA and CDR2 FQGNSA.